These 4 T cell receptor beta chains were all obtained from the same sample, sequenced in a study of OX40 agonist ivuxolimab in advanced cancers. Libraries were prepared by immunoSEQ multiplex PCR; TCRdb keeps only in-frame clonotypes and omits some of them. The sample lists around 62,000 clones, 70% to 90% occurring once. This specimen consisted of CD4+ or CD8+ T cells sorted from blood, obtained in a trial of the OX40 agonist ivuxolimab. These receptors all come from an adult with an advanced solid tumor such as melanoma, head and neck, liver or kidney cancer.

The chain has TRBV18 and TRBJ1-5; D is undetermined. The germline V and J ends were trimmed by 6 bases and 0 bases, with 12 bases remaining between them. Germline V gene sequence: CDR1 KGHSH, CDR2 LQKENI. CDR3 length: 15 amino acids. This CDR3 is CASSLNGSSNQPQHF. As DNA, the CDR3 is TGTGCCAGCTCCCTTAATGGGTCTAGCAATCAGCCCCAGCATTTT.

The rearrangement links TRBV27 to TRBJ2-2; D call uncertain. Trimming removed 5 bases at V and 7 bases at J, with 14 bases between. Germline V gene data show CDR1 as MNHEY and CDR2 as SMNVEV (reference sequence). The CDR3 is 14 residues long. CDR3 bases: TGTGCCAGCAGTCCGGACGCCAACGGCGGGGAGCTGTTTTTT. This codes for CASSPDANGGELFF.

This clone has a handful of counts. The chain joins TRBV27 to TRBJ2-1, with D maybe TRBD2 (5 bases). Germline V gene lookup returns CDR1 MNHEY and CDR2 SMNVEV (reference sequence). V was cut by 6 bases and J by 5 bases, with 17 bases left in between. The CDR3 runs to 15 residues. CDR3 region: CASRRTWGADNEQFF. The DNA of the CDR3 is TGTGCCAGCAGAAGGACTTGGGGTGCGGACAATGAGCAGTTCTTC.

The CDR3 nucleotides read TGTGCCAGCAGTCGAGGGACTAGCGGGTGGTACAATGAGCAGTTCTTC. It encodes CASSRGTSGWYNEQFF. This chain joins TRBV11-1 and TRBJ2-1; 12 nucleotides agree with TRBD2. Trimming cost V 6 bases and J 4 bases; bases outside gene matches: 7. The germline CDR1 and CDR2 sequences are SGHAT and FQDESV (reference sequence). The CDR3 loop spans 16 amino acids.